This T cell receptor (beta chain) was profiled in a study of CD8+ T cells in alopecia areata. As for this clone: Its specificity is unknown.

Germline V gene sequence: CDR1 LGHNA, CDR2 YSLEER. The CDR3 length is 15 residues. Trimming took 2 bases from V and 8 from J; bases not matched to a gene: 6. The authors extracted RNA and reverse transcribed it into cDNA as the sequencing template. Libraries were prepared by immunoSEQ multiplex PCR; TCRdb keeps only in-frame clonotypes and omits some of them. The sample consists of tens of thousands of clones, approximately 56% of them appearing once. Broader study findings: Normal scalp had lower clonality than lesional scalp, with alopecia totalis/universalis lesions showing this most strongly.

Sequenced: NKG2D-high CD8+ T cells sorted from blood. The TCR was taken from a human donor with alopecia areata. The chain recombines TRBV4-3 with TRBJ2-2, with 9 bases lining up with TRBD2. In nucleotides, the CDR3 is TGCGCCAGCAGCCAACCGGTCGCGGGAGGGGGGGAGCTGTTTTTT. This sequence encodes CASSQPVAGGGELFF.